The 23 T cell receptor beta chains reported below all come from one sample, sequenced in a study of CD8 T cells in ankylosing spondylitis. TCRdb reprocessed the 5' RACE reads via MiXCR and lists one record per CDR3 protein. The profile shows some 300,000 distinct CDR3 sequences, less than 25% of them singletons. What was sequenced was blood, either unsorted or a sorted T cell fraction (not recorded which). These receptor sequences come from a female donor with ankylosing spondylitis or in good health (not recorded which).

This clonotype was picked up many times. This chain connects TRBV10-3 to TRBJ2-7; 10 bases align to TRBD2. This CDR3 is 14 amino acids long. Per germline, CDR1 ENHRY and CDR2 SYGVKD. Losses at the gene ends were 4 bases for V and 7 bases for J; bases not matched to a gene: 7. The CDR3 DNA follows: TGTGCCATCAGTGCCTCAAGCGGGAGGGGAGAGCAGTACTTC. This encodes CAISASSGRGEQYF.

V and J are TRBV20-1 and TRBJ2-3; 12 positions agree with TRBD1. Germline CDR1 reads DFQATT; CDR2 reads SNEGSKA (reference sequence). The CDR3 consists of 17 residues. CDR3 nucleotides: TGCAGCCTGAACCCCGGGACAGGGGGCTTTCGCACAGATACGCAGTATTTT. This codes for CSLNPGTGGFRTDTQYF.

The chain joins TRBV12-3 or TRBV12-4 to TRBJ1-6; D may be TRBD1 (6 bases). The CDR3 sequence is 15 residues long. The V and J ends lost 6 bases and 8 bases respectively, with 17 bases between them. The CDR3, as DNA: TGTGCCAGCAGCCTCTCGCAGGGGTATCATTCACCCCTCCACTTT. It specifies CASSLSQGYHSPLHF.

This clonotype was counted a few times. V gene TRBV15 combines with J gene TRBJ1-2; D is possibly TRBD1 (5 bases). Germline CDR1 LNHNV, CDR2 YYDKDF (reference sequence). The CDR3 has 13 amino acids. Trimming left V 0 bases short and J 5 bases short, with 7 bases between. The CDR3 reads CATSRDRGYGYTF. The CDR3 nucleotides read TGTGCCACCAGCAGAGATCGGGGGTATGGCTACACCTTC.

This chain links TRBV9 with TRBJ2-1, with 8 bases identical to TRBD2. Per the germline V gene, CDR1 is SGDLS and CDR2 is YYNGEE. CDR3 length equals 17 residues. V gave up 0 bases and J gave up 7 bases; unmatched junction bases: 12. The CDR3 DNA reads TGTGCCAGCAGCGTAGTAGGGTCGGCGGGAGGATCAAATGAGCAGTTCTTC. This sequence encodes CASSVVGSAGGSNEQFF.

In this sample, this clonotype turned up a few times. The chain uses TRBV6-9 and TRBJ1-2, with unresolved D. Trimming removed 0 bases at V and 5 bases at J, with 13 bases between. From germline, CDR1 is MNHGY and CDR2 SVAAGI. This CDR3 spans 15 amino acids. DNA for the CDR3: TGTGCCAGCAGTTATTCCAAGGGAGGGCTTTATGGCTACACCTTC. Its translation: CASSYSKGGLYGYTF.

The chain has TRBV12-3 or TRBV12-4 and TRBJ2-1; the D is unclear. V was clipped by 5 bases and J by 0 bases, with 14 bases between them. There are 16 residues in the CDR3. CDR3 DNA sequence: TGTGCCAGCAGTCCTCCCGGCGAACCCTCCTACAATGAGCAGTTCTTC. It translates to CASSPPGEPSYNEQFF.

Concerning this clonotype itself: The junction departs from germline at one end; a sequencing error may be responsible. The CDR3 region is CDSSLRTGTSVDNEQFF. The CDR3 coding sequence is TGTGACAGCAGTTTACGTACCGGGACTAGCGTAGACAATGAGCAGTTCTTC. V gene TRBV28 combines with J gene TRBJ2-1; TRBD2 matches 10 bases. This CDR3 spans 17 amino acids. Germline V gene lookup returns CDR1 MDHEN and CDR2 SYDVKM. Together with reference TRBV28 and TRBJ2-1, the CDR3 gives the full variable domain: DVKVTQSSRYLVKRTGEKVFLECVQDMDHENMFWYRQDPGLGLRLIYFSYDVKMKEKGDIPEGYSVSREKKERFSLILESASTNQTSMYLCDSSLRTGTSVDNEQFFGPGTRLTVL.

As to this clonotype: This may arise from a read error, as a much more abundant clone is one base away. This chain joins TRBV7-2 and TRBJ1-1; D remains unclear. CDR1 SGHTA and CDR2 FQGNSA come from the germline V gene. Trimming stripped 5 bases from V and 3 bases from J, with 13 bases between. This CDR3 region has 14 residues. The CDR3 sequence: CASSPASSHTEAFF. The DNA for the CDR3 is TGTGCCAGCAGCCCAGCCTCCTCGCACACTGAAGCTTTCTTT.

This clonotype was detected ten times or more. The genes are TRBV12-3 or TRBV12-4 and TRBJ2-4, with D unresolved. V lost 3 bases, J lost 3 bases, and 9 bases lay in between. The CDR3 is 14 residues long. CDR3 protein: CASSLGSGKNIQYF. The DNA of the CDR3 is TGTGCCAGCAGTTTGGGCTCGGGCAAAAACATTCAGTACTTC.

This clonotype was counted ten times or more. The chain has TRBV4-3 and TRBJ1-2; 7 bases are a match to TRBD1. The CDR3 spans 14 residues. Germline values: CDR1 LGHNA, CDR2 YSLEER. Trimming cost V 4 bases and J 6 bases; bases outside gene matches: 8. The CDR3 is CASSPTGYNNGYTF. DNA of the CDR3: TGCGCCAGCAGCCCGACAGGGTATAATAATGGCTACACCTTC.

This clonotype has more than one count but fewer than ten. The chain carries TRBV15 and TRBJ1-1, with D tentatively TRBD1 (5 bases). This CDR3 contains 16 residues. Germline loops: CDR1 LNHNV, CDR2 YYDKDF (reference sequence). The ends were cut back, 1 base at V and 1 base at J, with 13 bases in the middle. Here the CDR3 reads CATSRGWGAKNTEAFF. The CDR3, as DNA: TGTGCCACCAGCAGAGGTTGGGGCGCTAAGAACACTGAAGCTTTCTTT.

This clonotype showed up many times. CDR3 in amino acids: CASSLETSNYGYTF. Here the CDR3 DNA reads TGTGCCAGCAGCTTAGAGACATCAAACTATGGCTACACCTTC. The chain combines TRBV7-9 with TRBJ1-2; no clear D. V was clipped by 1 base and J by 2 bases, with 8 bases between them. Looked up from germline, CDR1 is SEHNR and CDR2 is FQNEAQ (reference sequence). This CDR3 has 14 residues.

This clonotype was found a few times. The J gene is TRBJ2-1, the V gene TRBV20-1; 9 bases are a match to TRBD2. Germline V lookup: CDR1 DFQATT, CDR2 SNEGSKA (reference sequence). The CDR3 is made up of 13 amino acids. After removal of 3 bases from V and 9 bases from J, the junction contained 6 bases not matched to a gene. This chain's CDR3 is CSASLREGSEQFF. In DNA form, the CDR3 reads TGCAGTGCTAGTTTGCGGGAGGGCAGTGAGCAGTTCTTC.

This clonotype was detected a few times. The chain is built from TRBV2 and TRBJ2-2, with 7 bases lining up with TRBD2. The CDR3 contains 16 residues. Germline CDR1 is SNHLY and CDR2 is FYNNEI. The junction had 11 bases not matched to a gene; V was cut back by 4 bases and J by 6 bases. The CDR3 DNA reads TGTGCCAGCAGTGGCAAGAACGGTCGGGGGGCCGGGGAGCTGTTTTTT. Translation gives CASSGKNGRGAGELFF.

This chain uses TRBV29-1 with TRBJ1-1, with TRBD1 as a possible D gene (5 bases). The length of the CDR3 is 13 residues. The V end was cut by 2 bases, the J end by 5 bases, with 12 bases between. Per germline, CDR1 SQVTM and CDR2 ANQGSEA. CDR3 amino acids: CSVEQGARTEAFF. In DNA form, the CDR3 reads TGCAGCGTTGAACAGGGCGCGAGAACTGAAGCTTTCTTT.

This sequence joins TRBV5-5 and TRBJ2-3; D is undetermined. The CDR3 extends over 12 amino acids. The V gene lost 2 bases and the J gene lost 5 bases, with 6 bases spanning the gap. CDR1 and CDR2 (germline): SGHKS, YYEKEE (reference sequence). CDR3 nucleotide sequence: TGTGCCAGCAGCTTATGGGAAGATACGCAGTATTTT. It encodes CASSLWEDTQYF.

This clonotype was recorded a few times. This chain connects TRBV29-1 to TRBJ2-7, with D tentatively TRBD2 (6 bases). Trimming removed 5 bases from V and 0 bases from J, with 14 bases in between. The CDR3 has 14 amino acids. Looked up from germline, CDR1 is SQVTM and CDR2 is ANQGSEA. In DNA form, the CDR3 reads TGCAGCGTTTGGGTACGGGGAGGCTCCTACGAGCAGTACTTC. Translated: CSVWVRGGSYEQYF.

The chain is built from TRBV7-9 and TRBJ2-1; D is possibly TRBD1 (5 bases). There are 17 residues in the CDR3. CDR1 and CDR2 from the germline V gene are SEHNR and FQNEAQ (reference sequence). Deletions cut 4 bases from V and 0 bases from J, with 16 bases between. The CDR3: CASSSVGRTLSYNEQFF. CDR3 DNA sequence: TGTGCCAGCAGCTCTGTAGGTCGGACACTCTCCTACAATGAGCAGTTCTTC.

This clonotype was seen a handful of times. The chain joins TRBV14 to TRBJ2-3; D is unclear. The germline gives CDR1 SGHDN, CDR2 FVKESK. The ends were cut back, 5 bases at V and 4 bases at J, with 7 bases in the middle. CDR3 size: 12 residues. DNA of the CDR3: TGTGCCAGCAGCGCCCTTGCAGATACGCAGTATTTT. Its translation: CASSALADTQYF.

V usage is TRBV18 and J usage is TRBJ2-1; 12 bases map to TRBD2. This CDR3 region has 16 residues. Germline V gives CDR1 KGHSH, CDR2 LQKENI. V lost 2 bases and J lost 6; bases outside the gene matches: 5. The CDR3 DNA follows: TGTGCCAGCTCACCAGGACTAGCGGGAATATCCAATGAGCAGTTCTTC. Translated, it gives CASSPGLAGISNEQFF.

This clonotype was found a few times. The chain employs TRBV9 and TRBJ2-2, with D possibly being TRBD1 (5 bases). V was cut by 0 bases and J by 5 bases, with 8 bases left in between. CDR3 length equals 14 residues. Germline CDR1 and CDR2: SGDLS and YYNGEE. CDR3 sequence: CASSVVQGTGELFF. CDR3 bases: TGTGCCAGCAGCGTAGTGCAGGGTACCGGGGAGCTGTTTTTT.

This clonotype has only a few counts. The chain has TRBV20-1 and TRBJ2-4, with 7 nucleotides matching TRBD1. Trimming took 6 bases from V and 3 from J; bases not matched to a gene: 5. Germline lookup yields CDR1 DFQATT and CDR2 SNEGSKA (reference sequence). The length of the CDR3 is 13 residues. CDR3 sequence (DNA): TGCAGTGCCCCGAGACAGGGCAAAAACATTCAGTACTTC. Translated, it gives CSAPRQGKNIQYF.